Described below is a single TCR beta chain sequence and its context. Its antigen remains unidentified. These data originate in a study of CXCR3-negative and CXCR3-positive naive CD8 T cells. CDR1 and CDR2 from the germline V gene are SGHVS and FNYEAQ. The CDR3 covers 15 residues. A CD45RO-CCR7+CD27+CD95- profile was what naive CD8+ T cells displayed. Study-wide points: For CXCR3-positive naive cells, TRB CDR3s were more hydrophobic than those of CXCR3-negative naive cells.

Each TRB cDNA library was prepared by 5' RACE (with UMI labels). TCRdb processed the 5' RACE reads again and assigns one entry to each CDR3 protein, with no DNA. Its table lists about 150,000 distinct CDR3 sequences. The J gene is TRBJ1-1, the V gene TRBV7-6; TCRdb designates TRBD1, a call that cannot be tested without DNA. This TCR was sampled from a human donor in good health. Some clones in this sample may be carry-over from other donors' samples. Sequenced sample: naive CXCR3+ CD8+ T cells from blood. Subset indicated: CD45RO-CCR7+CD27+CD95- naive CD8+ T cells expressing CXCR3 (TNR3+). The CDR3 region is CASSTTQGLNTEAFF.